This T cell receptor (beta chain) was profiled in a study of shared clonotypes between healthy human individuals. Study-level results: Memory subsets had estimated richness that was generally smaller than that of naive subsets. Sampling covered blood only; tissue repertoires likely differ. Shared across several donors were roughly 4.7% of the naive CD4 clonotypes.

TCRdb's table, derived via immunoSEQ multiplex PCR, lists solely in-frame clones and lacks some. Of about 600,000 clones listed, 95% to 98% are singletons. Details on this clone: Its matching antigen is unknown.

The sample consisted of naive CD4+ T cells sorted from blood. The sample's subset: CD45RA+ positively selected. The receptor was derived from a woman in her twenties or thirties in good health.

CDR3: CSVADLGGRGNEQFF. CDR3 DNA sequence: TGCAGCGTTGCAGATCTGGGGGGAAGGGGCAATGAGCAGTTCTTC. The chain has TRBV29-1 and TRBJ2-1; D may be TRBD2 (6 bases). CDR1 SQVTM and CDR2 ANQGSEA come from the germline V gene. Trimming pared 4 bases from V and 6 bases from J, leaving 19 bases between. This CDR3 contains 15 residues.